These T cell receptor beta chains were read from a single sample in a study of T cell changes during pregnancy in multiple sclerosis. Method: immunoSEQ multiplex PCR; TCRdb's copy keeps in-frame clones and lacks some. The sample lists about 16,000 clones; almost 96% were seen once. This specimen consisted of peripheral blood, obtained in the third trimester of pregnancy. The receptor set was obtained from a female donor with multiple sclerosis, enrolled in a pregnancy study. CDR3s include the opening cysteine and the closing phenylalanine or tryptophan. A D gene is named only where the DNA matches it firmly.

-	TRBV9	TRBJ2-7	15	CASSVGPGVGYEQYF	TGTGCCAGCAGCGTAGGGCCAGGGGTAGGGTACGAGCAGTACTTC
-	TRBV4-2	TRBJ2-1	15	CASSQESGGPNEQFF	TGTGCCAGCAGCCAAGAATCGGGGGGCCCGAATGAGCAGTTCTTC
-	TRBV4-2	TRBJ1-1	15	CASSQDLQPRREAFF	TGTGCCAGCAGCCAAGATCTACAGCCTCGTCGGGAAGCTTTCTTT
-	TRBV18	TRBJ2-1	12	CASSPRGRQQFF	TGTGCCAGCTCACCTCGGGGTAGACAGCAGTTCTTC
TRBD2	TRBV5-5	TRBJ2-5	14	CASSLVPSGETQYF	TGTGCCAGCAGCTTGGTCCCTAGCGGAGAGACCCAGTACTTC
TRBD1	TRBV6-5	TRBJ1-5	15	CASMSSGGSNQPQHF	TGTGCCAGCATGTCCTCAGGGGGCAGCAATCAGCCCCAGCATTTT
-	TRBV4-1	TRBJ2-1	15	CASSHLRDYLNEQFF	TGCGCCAGCAGCCATCTCAGAGACTACTTGAATGAGCAGTTCTTC
TRBD1	TRBV10-3	TRBJ2-3	14	CAISEGDRTDTQYF	TGTGCCATCAGTGAGGGGGACAGAACAGATACGCAGTATTTT
-	TRBV29-1	TRBJ2-3	13	CSIQVLFTDTQYF	TGCAGCATCCAGGTCTTATTCACAGATACGCAGTATTTT
TRBD2	TRBV6-5	TRBJ2-7	14	CASNVAGASYEQYF	TGTGCCAGCAACGTAGCGGGAGCCTCCTACGAGCAGTACTTC
-	TRBV18	TRBJ2-7	15	CASSPPVAEYDEQYF	TGTGCCAGCTCACCACCGGTAGCCGAATACGACGAGCAGTACTTC